The clone carrying this TCR beta chain was seen a single time. This entry is derived from a study of technical replicates of blood from several donors. V was cut by 2 bases and J by 7 bases, with 12 bases left in between. Looked up from germline, CDR1 is MDHEN and CDR2 is SYDVKM. This CDR3 region has 14 residues. Sequencing used immunoSEQ multiplex PCR; TCRdb keeps in-frame clones, though not all of them. The data hold tens of thousands of clones, with under 95% observed a single time. The specimen sequenced was T cells isolated from PBMCs. The chain employs TRBV28 and TRBJ2-1, with TRBD1 as a possible D gene (5 bases). This clonotype originated in a human donor in good health. CDR3 residues: CASSLPGSPNEQFF. In nucleotides, the CDR3 is TGTGCCAGCAGTTTACCAGGGTCACCTAATGAGCAGTTCTTC.